The 24 T cell receptor beta chains below all came from one sample that was sequenced in a study of OX40 agonist ivuxolimab in advanced cancers. TCRdb keeps only in-frame clones here, not all; method: immunoSEQ multiplex PCR. The data show tens of thousands of clones, with around 84% seen just once and 1.5% to 2% held by the top ten. The sequencing here drew on CD4+ or CD8+ T cells sorted from blood, taken in a trial of the OX40 agonist ivuxolimab. Every receptor here comes from an adult with an advanced solid tumor such as melanoma, head and neck, liver or kidney cancer.

V and J are TRBV19 and TRBJ1-1, with D hard to call. Germline CDR1 and CDR2: LNHDA and SQIVND (reference sequence). V was clipped by 4 bases and J by 1 base, with 7 bases between them. This CDR3 contains 13 residues. In nucleotides, the CDR3 is TGTGCCAGTAGTAATACCAAGAACACTGAAGCTTTCTTT. Protein product: CASSNTKNTEAFF.

The chain carries TRBV18 and TRBJ2-1; TRBD1 matches at 9 bases. Per the germline V gene, CDR1 is KGHSH and CDR2 is LQKENI. J lost 5 bases, V lost 3 bases, and 5 bases had no gene match. The length of the CDR3 is 15 residues. CDR3 coding DNA: TGTGCCAGCTCACCCCCCGGGACAGGGAACAATGAGCAGTTCTTC. This encodes CASSPPGTGNNEQFF.

The chain links TRBV7-3 to TRBJ2-1, with D unclear. V was clipped by 1 base and J by 5 bases, with 9 bases between them. Germline loops: CDR1 SGHTA, CDR2 FQGTGA. The length of the CDR3 is 14 residues. The DNA for the CDR3 is TGTGCCAGCAGCTTAAGGGCCCACAACAATGAGCAGTTCTTC. Protein: CASSLRAHNNEQFF.

The chain has TRBV28 and TRBJ1-6, with D possibly TRBD1 on 6 matching bases. Germline CDR1 reads MDHEN; CDR2 reads SYDVKM. V dropped 8 bases and J dropped 7 bases, with 15 bases sitting between them. The CDR3 totals 14 residues. In nucleotides, the CDR3 is TGTGCCAGCTTCCCTGACAGGAGAAATTCACCCCTCCACTTT. As protein: CASFPDRRNSPLHF.

The CDR3 region has the DNA TGTGCCAGCAGCGCGGACGACGCGAAAAACATTCAGTACTTC. Residues: CASSADDAKNIQYF. This chain links TRBV9 with TRBJ2-4; D gene ambiguous. Germline CDR1 SGDLS, CDR2 YYNGEE. CDR3 length: 14 residues. The ends were cut back, 3 bases at V and 4 bases at J, with 11 bases in the middle. The whole variable domain, remainder taken from reference TRBV9 and TRBJ2-4, is DSGVTQTPKHLITATGQRVTLRCSPRSGDLSVYWYQQSLDQGLQFLIQYYNGEERAKGNILERFSAQQFPDLHSELNLSSLELGDSALYFCASSADDAKNIQYFGAGTRLSVL.

The rearrangement joins TRBV30 to TRBJ1-3; D not certain. Trimming took off 4 bases at V and 0 bases at J, with 13 bases between the two ends. Germline CDR1 GTSNPN, CDR2 SVGIG (reference sequence). CDR3 length: 15 amino acids. The CDR3 loop is CAWTLDVSSGNTIYF. CDR3 bases: TGTGCCTGGACCCTAGACGTGAGCTCTGGAAACACCATATATTTT.

This clone turned up a few times. The rearrangement joins TRBV6-1 to TRBJ1-3; TRBD1 is a possible D gene (5 bases). Per the germline V gene, CDR1 is MNHNS and CDR2 is SASEGT. With 0 bases removed from V and 5 bases from J, the gap between germline ends came to 14 bases. This CDR3 region has 16 residues. As DNA, the CDR3 is TGTGCCAGCAGTGAAGCCCCCGGAGGGGCCAGAAACACCATATATTTT. It specifies CASSEAPGGARNTIYF.

The chain joins TRBV4-1 to TRBJ1-1; 9 nucleotides align to TRBD1. The ends lost 3 bases at V and 6 bases at J; junction bases unmatched: 11. CDR1 MGHRA and CDR2 YSYEKL come from the germline V gene. This CDR3 comprises 16 residues. The CDR3 DNA reads as TGCGCCAGCAGCCAGACGGACAGGGGAGTGTTGGCTGAAGCTTTCTTT. Protein: CASSQTDRGVLAEAFF.

The chain uses TRBV6-6 and TRBJ1-1, with D uncertain. Germline CDR1 is MNHNY and CDR2 is SVGAGI (reference sequence). The CDR3 length is 12 residues. V was trimmed by 6 bases and J by 0 bases, leaving 5 bases between them. The CDR3 spells CASRGMNTEAFF. CDR3 in DNA: TGTGCCAGCAGAGGAATGAACACTGAAGCTTTCTTT.

This chain uses TRBV30 with TRBJ2-6; TRBD2 might be the D (5 bases). CDR3 length: 13 amino acids. V was cut by 8 bases and J by 4 bases, with 12 bases left in between. Germline assignment: CDR1 GTSNPN and CDR2 SVGIG (reference sequence). This CDR3 reads CAAEEEGANVLTF. DNA for the CDR3: TGTGCCGCCGAGGAGGAGGGGGCCAACGTCCTGACTTTC.

The chain uses TRBV30 and TRBJ2-7; D is unclear. The V end was cut by 4 bases, the J end by 3 bases, with 13 bases between. Germline values: CDR1 GTSNPN, CDR2 SVGIG (reference sequence). The CDR3 has 13 amino acids. CDR3: CAWKARRIYEQYF. The DNA for the CDR3 is TGTGCCTGGAAGGCCAGAAGGATCTACGAGCAGTACTTC.

The chain has TRBV4-1 and TRBJ2-5; maybe TRBD1 (5 bases). Trimming cost V 0 bases and J 5 bases, with 22 bases left between them. The germline V gene encodes CDR1 MGHRA and CDR2 YSYEKL. CDR3 size: 18 residues. The DNA of the CDR3 is TGCGCCAGCAGCCAAGATTTGGGCTCGGAAGGGGCGCGGGAGACCCAGTACTTC. Its protein is CASSQDLGSEGARETQYF.

The V gene is TRBV28, the J gene TRBJ1-5; 7 positions match TRBD1. Germline CDR1 is MDHEN and CDR2 is SYDVKM. J gave up 5 bases and V 5 bases, and 9 bases lay outside the gene matches. This CDR3 has 15 residues. The CDR3: CASSPRDSKYQPQHF. CDR3 nucleotide sequence: TGTGCCAGCAGTCCCCGGGACAGCAAATATCAGCCCCAGCATTTT.

This clone has a single count. V gene TRBV11-2 combines with J gene TRBJ2-3; 9 bases agree with TRBD2. Germline V CDR1 and CDR2: SGHAT, FQNNGV. This CDR3 is 18 amino acids long. The ends lost 0 bases at V and 2 bases at J; junction bases unmatched: 9. This CDR3 is CASSLDWGLAAATDTQYF. The CDR3 nucleotides read TGTGCCAGCAGCTTAGATTGGGGACTAGCAGCCGCCACAGATACGCAGTATTTT.

This rearrangement joins TRBV5-1 to TRBJ1-1; D might be TRBD1 (5 bases). CDR1 is SGHRS, CDR2 YFSETQ, per germline. This CDR3 region has 14 residues. The ends were cut back, 0 bases at V and 5 bases at J, with 11 bases in the middle. CDR3 amino acids: CASSLGGGRTEAFF. Written as DNA, the CDR3 is TGCGCCAGCAGCTTGGGCGGGGGTCGGACTGAAGCTTTCTTT.

The chain is built from TRBV6-4 and TRBJ1-1; TRBD1 matches 7 bases. V trimming: 6 bases; J trimming: 1 base; junction bases outside the gene matches: 5. The germline V gene has CDR1 MRHNA and CDR2 SNTAGT. The CDR3 sequence is 14 residues long. CDR3 sequence: CASRSRDRNTEAFF. The CDR3, as DNA: TGTGCCAGCAGGAGCCGGGACAGGAACACTGAAGCTTTCTTT.

V is TRBV6-5 and J is TRBJ1-2; perhaps TRBD1 as D (6 bases). In germline, CDR1 is MNHEY, CDR2 SVGAGI. CDR3 length equals 12 residues. Trimming cost V 2 bases and J 8 bases, with 9 bases left between them. The CDR3 sequence is CASSYGGRGYTF. CDR3 DNA sequence: TGTGCCAGCAGTTACGGGGGGCGCGGCTACACCTTC.

The chain carries TRBV30 and TRBJ1-1; D unresolved. Germline CDR1 and CDR2: GTSNPN and SVGIG (reference sequence). Between the trimmed V and J ends, which lost 4 bases and 1 base, there was a span of 4 bases. The CDR3 runs to 11 residues. This CDR3 is CAWMRNTEAFF. The CDR3 coding sequence is TGTGCCTGGATGAGGAACACTGAAGCTTTCTTT.

The chain links TRBV13 to TRBJ1-4; D is uncertain. CDR1 PRHDT and CDR2 FYEKMQ come from the germline V gene (reference sequence). Between the trimmed V and J ends, which lost 0 bases and 8 bases, there was a span of 10 bases. This CDR3 comprises 14 residues. CDR3 nucleotides: TGTGCCAGCAGCTTAGGACGGATCCGGGAAAAACTGTTTTTT. Amino acid sequence: CASSLGRIREKLFF.

The chain uses TRBV18 and TRBJ1-1; D call uncertain. Trimming left V 6 bases short and J 3 bases short, with 14 bases between. The CDR3 length is 14 residues. Germline V CDR1 and CDR2: KGHSH, LQKENI. CDR3 bases: TGTGCCAGCTCGCTAGCAGGTTTTGACACTGAAGCTTTCTTT. Protein sequence: CASSLAGFDTEAFF.

This clone was counted once. V is TRBV10-3 and J is TRBJ2-3, with D possibly TRBD2 on 5 matching bases. The CDR3 totals 14 residues. Per the germline V gene, CDR1 is ENHRY and CDR2 is SYGVKD. The V gene lost 8 bases and the J gene lost 5 bases, with 17 bases spanning the gap. CDR3: CAIRPDSDGDTQYF. CDR3 in DNA: TGTGCCATCCGGCCCGATAGCGATGGAGATACGCAGTATTTT.

The table lists this clone with a few counts. This chain joins TRBV5-1 and TRBJ2-3; 8 bases fit TRBD1. The germline gives CDR1 SGHRS, CDR2 YFSETQ. Germline trimming cut 0 bases from V and 5 bases from J; bases unmatched to any gene: 5. The CDR3 totals 15 residues. CDR3 sequence (DNA): TGCGCCAGCAGCTTGGGAGGGACAGGAAGAGATACGCAGTATTTT. Protein product: CASSLGGTGRDTQYF.

The gene calls are TRBV19 and TRBJ2-6, with D tentatively TRBD1 (7 bases). The germline V gene has CDR1 LNHDA and CDR2 SQIVND (reference sequence). CDR3 length: 16 amino acids. Trimming shortened V by 6 bases and J by 2 bases, and 14 bases separated the two germline ends. The CDR3 bases are TGTGCCAGTAGACCGGACAGGAGGGCTGGGGCCAACGTCCTGACTTTC. Its protein is CASRPDRRAGANVLTF. Based on the CDR3 plus reference TRBV19 and TRBJ2-6, the full variable domain is DGGITQSPKYLFRKEGQNVTLSCEQNLNHDAMYWYRQDPGQGLRLIYYSQIVNDFQKGDIAEGYSVSREKKESFPLTVTSAQKNPTAFYLCASRPDRRAGANVLTFGAGSRLTVL.

The rearrangement uses TRBV11-1 and TRBJ2-7; tentatively, D is TRBD2 (5 bases). Trimming took off 3 bases at V and 3 bases at J, with 15 bases between the two ends. CDR1 SGHAT and CDR2 FQDESV come from the germline V gene (reference sequence). The CDR3 runs to 15 residues. The CDR3 here is CASSFRRSGDYEQYF. CDR3 coding DNA: TGTGCCAGCAGCTTTAGGAGAAGCGGAGACTACGAGCAGTACTTC. Supplemented by reference TRBV11-1 and TRBJ2-7, the full variable domain reads EAEVAQSPRYKITEKSQAVAFWCDPISGHATLYWYRQILGQGPELLVQFQDESVVDDSQLPKDRFSAERLKGVDSTLKIQPAELGDSAMYLCASSFRRSGDYEQYFGPGTRLTVT.